These T cell receptor beta chains were read from a single sample in a study of cytomegalovirus exposure and HLA in healthy donors. Repertoires were generated with immunoSEQ multiplex PCR, while TCRdb's copy carries only in-frame clones and drops some. Here the sample spans about 160,000 clones, around four fifths being singletons. What was sequenced was PBMCs. The receptors originated from a female donor in good health and CMV-seronegative. The CDR3 runs from the conserved cysteine through the conserved F or W. The order of the fields is D gene, J gene, clone size, V gene, CDR3 DNA, CDR3 protein. D genes are given only for firm matches. Rows may omit the clone size; those that give it use once, few, many or a size class.

>TRBD2|TRBJ2-3|-|TRBV19
TGTGCCAGTAGTATACTAGCGGGAGGTCAAGGTACGCAGTATTTT
CASSILAGGQGTQYF
>-|TRBJ1-6|-|TRBV20-1
TGCGCCCGAGTGCCGTCCCTCCACTTT
CARVPSLHF
>-|TRBJ1-1|-|TRBV9
TGTGCCAGCAGCGTACTCGACAGGCCAGGGTGGGGGAGTAACACTGAAGCTTTCTTT
CASSVLDRPGWGSNTEAFF
>-|TRBJ2-5|-|TRBV12-5
TGTGCTAGTGGTGCGGGACAGCCCCAAGAGACCCAGTACTTC
CASGAGQPQETQYF
>-|TRBJ1-1|-|TRBV30
TGTGCCTGGAGTCTAGGGGGTGCCACTGAAGCTTTCTTT
CAWSLGGATEAFF
>TRBD2|TRBJ2-1|-|TRBV2
TGTGCCAGCAGTGCTTATCTAGCGGGAGGAAGGCTCGAGCAGTTCTTC
CASSAYLAGGRLEQFF
>-|TRBJ1-5|-|TRBV5-1
TGCGCCAGCAGCTTGGTGGGCGGGTCGGATCAGCCCCAGCATTTT
CASSLVGGSDQPQHF
>-|TRBJ2-7|-|TRBV5-1
TGCGCCAGCAGCTTGGGCGGGTACATGGCTGGCGAGCAGTACTTC
CASSLGGYMAGEQYF
>-|TRBJ1-1|-|TRBV21-1
TGTGCCAGATCGATACCGAAACAGGGAATTCTGAAGTCCACTGAAGCTTTCTTT
CARSIPKQGILKSTEAFF
>-|TRBJ2-1|-|TRBV5-4
TGTGCCAGCAGCTTGGAGCGGTGGCGTGAGCAGTTCTTC
CASSLERWREQFF
>TRBD1|TRBJ1-2|once|TRBV5-8
TGTGCCAGCAGCCCACGGGGACAGCTCTATGGCTACACCTTC
CASSPRGQLYGYTF
>TRBD1|TRBJ1-1|once|TRBV6-5
TGTGCCAGCCACAGGGGGCGCGACACTGAAGCTTTCTTT
CASHRGRDTEAFF
>-|TRBJ2-7|once|TRBV12-2
TGTGCAAGTCGCTTAGAAGGCTCAGGGGCGGAGAGGTCCTACGAGCAGTACTTC
CASRLEGSGAERSYEQYF
>TRBD2|TRBJ2-3|-|TRBV19
TGTGCCAGTAGTCGAATAGCGGGGGGGCCTGTAGATACGCAGTATTTT
CASSRIAGGPVDTQYF
>-|TRBJ1-5|-|TRBV9
TGTGCCAGCAGCGTACGGGACAATCAGCCCCAGCATTTT
CASSVRDNQPQHF
>TRBD2|TRBJ2-7|few|TRBV6-5
TGTGCCAGCACCCCCCGAGGGCTAGCGGGGGAGCAGTACTTC
CASTPRGLAGEQYF
>-|TRBJ2-5|-|TRBV9
TGTGCCAGCAGCGGTGAGAGGGTAGCGCGAGGGGAGACCCAGTACTTC
CASSGERVARGETQYF
>TRBD1|TRBJ2-1|-|TRBV27
TGTGCCAGCTTAACCGGGACAGGGGGCAATGAGCAGTTCTTC
CASLTGTGGNEQFF
>-|TRBJ2-7|-|TRBV15
TGTGCCACCAGCAGAGATCCCCCTACCGGCGAGCAGTACTTC
CATSRDPPTGEQYF
>-|TRBJ1-1|-|TRBV7-2
TGTGCCAGCAGCTTAGGGGGACACTGGGAGGGTGAAGCTTTCTTT
CASSLGGHWEGEAFF
>TRBD2|TRBJ2-7|once|TRBV7-3
TGTGCCAGCAGCTTAGCGGGAGGGCCCTACGAGCAGTACTTC
CASSLAGGPYEQYF
>TRBD1|TRBJ1-5|-|TRBV5-1
TGCGCCAGCAGCTTGGAGACAGGGAAAGATCAGCCCCAGCATTTT
CASSLETGKDQPQHF
>TRBD1|TRBJ1-2|-|TRBV4-1
TGCGCCAGCAGCCAAAGACAGGGGGCAGAAGGCTACACCTTC
CASSQRQGAEGYTF
>TRBD1|TRBJ2-1|-|TRBV7-2
TGTGCCAGCAGCCCGACAGGGGGTTCCTACAATGAGCAGTTCTTC
CASSPTGGSYNEQFF
>TRBD1|TRBJ2-3|once|TRBV5-4
TGTGCCAGCAGCTGGACAGGGCGTCCCACACAAGATACGCAGTATTTT
CASSWTGRPTQDTQYF
>TRBD1|TRBJ2-7|-|TRBV9
TGTGCCAGCAGCGGGGGACAGAACTCCTACGAGCAGTACTTC
CASSGGQNSYEQYF
>TRBD1|TRBJ1-1|-|TRBV10-2
TGCGCCAGCAGTGGCGATTACAGGGGGGCTTTCTTT
CASSGDYRGAFF
>-|TRBJ2-7|-|TRBV2
TGTGCCAGCTCGCAGGGTTATTTGTACGAGCAGTACTTC
CASSQGYLYEQYF
>TRBD2|TRBJ2-7|-|TRBV7-9
TGTGCCAGCAGCTTAGCTAGCGGGGGGGTACTCTCCTACGAGCAGTACTTC
CASSLASGGVLSYEQYF
>TRBD1|TRBJ2-7|few|TRBV5-1
TGCGCCAGCAGCTTAAGGACAGGGGGAAACTACGAGCAGTACTTC
CASSLRTGGNYEQYF
>-|TRBJ1-5|-|TRBV9
TGTGCCAGCAGCGTAACGGGGGATCAGCCCCAGCATTTT
CASSVTGDQPQHF
>-|TRBJ1-2|-|TRBV10-3
TGTGCCATCAGTTTAGGGGAGGATGGCTACACCTTC
CAISLGEDGYTF
>TRBD2|TRBJ2-5|few|TRBV25-1
TGTGCCAGCAGTGAACGGCGACTAGCGGGAGTAGGAGAGACCCAGTACTTC
CASSERRLAGVGETQYF